The source of this T cell receptor beta chain is a study of cytomegalovirus exposure and HLA in healthy donors. Turning to the study itself: The study's early data release held roughly 91 million unique TCRs from HLA-typed donors. Study outcomes and limitations: Indistinguishable V segments, including TRBV6-2 and TRBV6-3, were excluded. Over 150 TCR beta chains were listed as cytomegalovirus-associated.

To note about this clone: Its antigen is not identified.

Primers for the PCR totalled 60 Vbeta and 13 Jbeta. Profiled with immunoSEQ multiplex PCR; TCRdb holds only in-frame clones, not every one. The profile shows about 160,000 clones, roughly 79% of them singletons. Trimming stripped 0 bases from V and 8 bases from J, with 12 bases between. Germline V lookup: CDR1 SGDLS, CDR2 YYNGEE. The CDR3 runs 14 residues. Sequences were obtained from PBMCs. The V gene is TRBV9, the J gene TRBJ2-1; D is uncertain. The receptor comes from a woman aged 50 to 60 in good health and CMV-seronegative. CDR3 sequence: CASSVGPDRDEQFF. The CDR3 DNA reads TGTGCCAGCAGCGTAGGGCCCGATCGGGATGAGCAGTTCTTC.